The rows below give T cell receptor beta chains drawn from one sample of a study of T cell responses to AZD1222 COVID-19 vaccine. Using immunoSEQ multiplex PCR, the repertoire was profiled, and TCRdb retains in-frame clones only, with some absent. The sample consists of over 110,000 clones, around 91% of them appearing once. The sample was peripheral blood, taken 28 days after the second AZD1222 dose. All receptors come from an adult who received the AZD1222 COVID-19 vaccine. The CDR3 runs from the conserved cysteine through the conserved F or W. Each record gives: CDR3 protein, CDR3 DNA, clone size, J gene, D gene, V gene. D genes are given only for firm matches. Not all rows give a size; the values are once, few, many and, for expanded clones, a class.

CASSVGPGRETQYF TGTGCCAGCAGCGTAGGACCAGGGAGGGAGACCCAGTACTTC few TRBJ2-5 NA TRBV9
CASRGSGGGNQPQHF TGTGCCAGTAGAGGATCGGGGGGAGGCAATCAGCCCCAGCATTTT few TRBJ1-5 NA TRBV19
CASSLLGDEKLFF TGTGCCAGCAGTTTATTGGGGGACGAAAAACTGTTTTTT NA TRBJ1-4 NA TRBV27
CASSPVRASRETQYF TGTGCCAGCTCACCAGTGAGGGCTTCGCGGGAGACCCAGTACTTC NA TRBJ2-5 NA TRBV18
CASSGTGNNQPQHF TGTGCCAGTTCCGGGACAGGGAACAATCAGCCCCAGCATTTT NA TRBJ1-5 TRBD1 TRBV19
CASSSASLAAETQYF TGTGCCAGCAGTTCCGCATCACTAGCGGCGGAGACCCAGTACTTC NA TRBJ2-5 TRBD2 TRBV6-2/TRBV6-3
CASSLLAGTEAFF TGTGCCAGCAGTTTATTGGCGGGGACTGAAGCTTTCTTT once TRBJ1-1 NA TRBV27
CASSEGTANTEAFF TGTGCCAGTAGTGAAGGGACAGCGAACACTGAAGCTTTCTTT NA TRBJ1-1 TRBD1 TRBV19
CASSQGGQGRTEAFF TGTGCCAGCAGCCAAGGGGGACAGGGGCGCACTGAAGCTTTCTTT NA TRBJ1-1 TRBD1 TRBV3-1/TRBV3-2
CASSVQTGPAFF TGTGCCAGTAGTGTACAAACAGGGCCTGCTTTCTTT once TRBJ1-1 NA TRBV19
CASSSVGVTEQFF TGTGCCAGCAGCTCGGTGGGAGTGACTGAGCAGTTCTTC NA TRBJ2-1 NA TRBV5-4
CASSQDDQAGAGNTIYF TGTGCCAGCAGCCAAGATGACCAAGCAGGAGCTGGAAACACCATATATTTT NA TRBJ1-3 NA TRBV3-1/TRBV3-2
CAWSVETGSNQPQHF TGTGCCTGGAGTGTGGAGACAGGGAGCAATCAGCCCCAGCATTTT NA TRBJ1-5 TRBD1 TRBV30
CASSVASKRGVRGRVNYGYTF TGTGCCAGCAGCGTAGCTTCGAAACGGGGGGTTCGGGGCCGCGTGAACTATGGCTACACCTTC NA TRBJ1-2 NA TRBV9
CASSRLAEYQETQYF TGTGCCAGCAGCAGACTAGCGGAGTACCAAGAGACCCAGTACTTC NA TRBJ2-5 TRBD2 TRBV6-5
CASSWDGSSYNEQFF TGCGCCAGCAGCTGGGACGGGAGCTCCTACAATGAGCAGTTCTTC NA TRBJ2-1 NA TRBV5-1
CASSPEIWGGYTF TGTGCCAGCAGCCCTGAGATATGGGGTGGCTACACCTTC NA TRBJ1-2 NA TRBV3-1/TRBV3-2
CASIKEGARGYTF TGTGCCAGCATCAAGGAGGGGGCGCGGGGCTACACCTTC NA TRBJ1-2 TRBD1 TRBV28
CASSQDELEASGNTIYF TGTGCCAGCAGCCAAGATGAGCTCGAGGCGTCTGGAAACACCATATATTTT NA TRBJ1-3 NA TRBV14
CASSPRQPPHYGYTF TGTGCCAGCAGCCCAAGACAGCCGCCTCACTATGGCTACACCTTC NA TRBJ1-2 NA TRBV7-8
CASGDSSGANVLTF TGTGCCAGCGGGGACAGCTCTGGGGCCAACGTCCTGACTTTC NA TRBJ2-6 TRBD1 TRBV27
CASRKDTGELFF TGTGCCAGCAGGAAGGACACCGGGGAGCTGTTTTTT NA TRBJ2-2 NA TRBV12-3/TRBV12-4
CASLIRGGTEAFF TGCGCCAGCTTAATCAGGGGAGGCACTGAAGCTTTCTTT NA TRBJ1-1 NA TRBV10-2
CASSRVTENYGYTF TGTGCCAGCAGCCGAGTGACGGAGAACTATGGCTACACCTTC NA TRBJ1-2 NA TRBV7-9
CASGLGTGVSNQPQHF TGTGCTAGTGGTTTGGGGACAGGGGTGAGCAATCAGCCCCAGCATTTT NA TRBJ1-5 TRBD1 TRBV12-5
CASGHLAGGQETQYF TGTGCCAGCGGCCACCTAGCGGGAGGACAAGAGACCCAGTACTTC once TRBJ2-5 TRBD2 TRBV9
CASSSRGDYTF TGTGCCAGTAGTAGCAGGGGAGACTACACCTTC NA TRBJ1-2 NA TRBV19
CASSIGQGKITGELFF TGTGCCAGCAGTATCGGACAGGGGAAGATAACCGGGGAGCTGTTTTTT once TRBJ2-2 TRBD1 TRBV28
CASKGPTQPQHF TGTGCCAGTAAAGGGCCGACTCAGCCCCAGCATTTT NA TRBJ1-5 NA TRBV19
CASSFRGPTDTQYF TGTGCCAGCAGCTTCAGGGGGCCCACAGATACGCAGTATTTT once TRBJ2-3 TRBD1 TRBV7-9
CASSLRTSGKETQYF TGTGCCAGCAGCTTAAGGACTAGCGGGAAGGAGACCCAGTACTTC NA TRBJ2-5 TRBD2 TRBV7-2
CASTTGVMYGYTF TGTGCCAGTACTACAGGGGTTATGTATGGCTACACCTTC NA TRBJ1-2 TRBD1 TRBV6-5
CASSLVSGNTQYF TGTGCCAGCAGTTTAGTAAGCGGAAATACGCAGTATTTT NA TRBJ2-3 NA TRBV27
CASSLSRVGYEQYF TGTGCCAGCAGTTTATCTCGGGTTGGCTACGAGCAGTACTTC NA TRBJ2-7 NA TRBV27
CASGTSGPPRDEQFF TGTGCCAGCGGGACTAGCGGGCCTCCTAGGGATGAGCAGTTCTTC many TRBJ2-1 TRBD2 TRBV6-4
CASSRGVSGYNEQFF TGCGCCAGCAGCCGAGGGGTTTCGGGCTACAATGAGCAGTTCTTC NA TRBJ2-1 NA TRBV4-3
CASSQDEGDGDSYNSPLHF TGTGCCAGCAGCCAAGATGAGGGGGACGGAGACTCCTATAATTCACCCCTCCACTTT NA TRBJ1-6 NA TRBV3-1/TRBV3-2
CASSQELLNTEAFF TGTGCCAGCAGCCAAGAGTTACTGAACACTGAAGCTTTCTTT NA TRBJ1-1 NA TRBV3-1/TRBV3-2
CASSYSTGEAFF TGTGCCAGCAGTTACTCGACGGGTGAAGCTTTCTTT NA TRBJ1-1 NA TRBV6-5
CASSLFRVRKTRATEAFF TGTGCCAGCAGTTTATTTAGGGTGAGAAAAACCAGGGCCACTGAAGCTTTCTTT once TRBJ1-1 NA TRBV28
CASSKDGAANYGYTF TGTGCCAGCAGTAAGGACGGAGCAGCTAACTATGGCTACACCTTC NA TRBJ1-2 NA TRBV2
CAISESYTGTGNTGELFF TGTGCCATCAGTGAGTCCTATACCGGGACAGGCAACACCGGGGAGCTGTTTTTT NA TRBJ2-2 TRBD1 TRBV10-3
CASSSTGTGSQPQHF TGTGCCAGCAGTTCCACCGGGACAGGGAGTCAGCCCCAGCATTTT NA TRBJ1-5 TRBD1 TRBV6-5
CASSQDMGRQETQYF TGCGCCAGCAGCCAAGATATGGGACGGCAAGAGACCCAGTACTTC NA TRBJ2-5 NA TRBV4-3
CASSPGTPGNTIYF TGCGCCAGCAGCCCCGGGACACCTGGAAACACCATATATTTT NA TRBJ1-3 NA TRBV4-1
CASSLAGGHTDTQYF TGTGCCAGCAGCTTAGCAGGGGGCCATACAGATACGCAGTATTTT NA TRBJ2-3 TRBD1 TRBV11-2
CASTLLSDGSEAFF TGTGCCAGCACTCTCCTAAGCGACGGCAGTGAAGCTTTCTTT NA TRBJ1-1 NA TRBV6-5
CASGLPSDQETQYF TGTGCCAGCGGCCTCCCATCCGATCAAGAGACCCAGTACTTC NA TRBJ2-5 NA TRBV5-4
CATSGLDLYGTGELFF TGTGCCACCAGCGGCCTGGATTTGTATGGCACCGGGGAGCTGTTTTTT NA TRBJ2-2 NA TRBV15
CASSPDIGEGSYTGELFF TGTGCCAGCTCACCAGATATAGGAGAGGGATCATACACCGGGGAGCTGTTTTTT NA TRBJ2-2 NA TRBV18
CASSTGGATNEKLFF TGTGCCAGCAGCACAGGGGGCGCGACTAATGAAAAACTGTTTTTT NA TRBJ1-4 TRBD1 TRBV6-5
CAISVAGTDISYEQYF TGTGCCATCAGTGTTGCCGGGACAGACATTTCCTACGAGCAGTACTTC NA TRBJ2-7 TRBD1 TRBV10-3
CASSKYTGRWTNEKLFF TGTGCCAGCAGTAAATATACAGGGAGATGGACTAATGAAAAACTGTTTTTT NA TRBJ1-4 NA TRBV27
CASSALGGEQFF TGTGCCAGCAGTGCCCTAGGAGGTGAGCAGTTCTTC NA TRBJ2-1 NA TRBV12-3/TRBV12-4
CASNLHKSEKLFF TGTGCCAGCAACCTCCACAAGTCGGAAAAACTGTTTTTT NA TRBJ1-4 NA TRBV7-9
CASRSIQNNTEAFF TGTGCCAGCAGGAGTATACAAAATAACACTGAAGCTTTCTTT NA TRBJ1-1 NA TRBV11-2
CSVATNYGYTF TGCAGCGTTGCTACTAACTATGGCTACACCTTC NA TRBJ1-2 NA TRBV29-1
CASSPPSGGGWGEQFF TGTGCCAGCAGCCCTCCTAGCGGGGGGGGCTGGGGTGAGCAGTTCTTC NA TRBJ2-1 TRBD2 TRBV13
CASSQVSEAEAFF TGTGCCAGCAGCCAAGTCTCGGAGGCTGAAGCTTTCTTT NA TRBJ1-1 NA TRBV4-2
CASSITRRDFSNQPQHF TGTGCCAGTAGCATTACCCGTCGGGATTTTAGCAATCAGCCCCAGCATTTT NA TRBJ1-5 NA TRBV19